Listed below are T cell receptor beta chains from one sample, sequenced in a study of post-analysis software for immune sequencing data. TCRdb re-analysed the PCR reads in MiXCR, keeping a single row per CDR3 protein. The table records approximately 660,000 distinct CDR3 sequences, about 60% of them present only once. Sequenced: blood. The receptors here all came from a girl aged 2 to 10 with multiple sclerosis. Both conserved end residues are part of each CDR3. D genes are given only for firm matches. A clone size is listed for some rows: how often the clone was seen (once, few, many), or a class if it is expanded.

D	size	V	J	DNA	CDR3
TRBD2	NA	TRBV20-1	TRBJ2-7	TGCAGTGCTAGGGATAGACTAGCGACCTCCTACGAGCAGTACTTC	CSARDRLATSYEQYF
TRBD2	NA	TRBV12-3/TRBV12-4	TRBJ2-7	TGTGCCAGCAGTTTAGCGTCGGGGACTAGCCTATCCTACGAGCAGTACTTC	CASSLASGTSLSYEQYF
TRBD1	many	TRBV27	TRBJ2-1	TGTGCCAGCAGCCTCGGGACAGGATACAATGAGCAGTTCTTC	CASSLGTGYNEQFF
NA	few	TRBV20-1	TRBJ1-1	TGCAGTGCTAGAGATACGGAGGTCCCCCCACGTTTCGACACTGAAGCTTTCTTT	CSARDTEVPPRFDTEAFF
TRBD2	NA	TRBV27	TRBJ2-1	TGTGCCAGCAGTTTAGCAAGACCTAGCGGGCTATACAATGAGCAGTTCTTC	CASSLARPSGLYNEQFF
NA	NA	TRBV18	TRBJ2-7	TGTGCCAGCTCTCCGGGGGTGACGGTCTCCTACGAGCAGTACTTC	CASSPGVTVSYEQYF
NA	NA	TRBV20-1	TRBJ2-5	TGCAGTGCTAGGAGTAGCGTCCAAGAGACCCAGTACTTC	CSARSSVQETQYF
NA	NA	TRBV11-2	TRBJ2-4	TGTGCCAGCAGCTTAGTCGCAGGGAGCATTCAGTACTTC	CASSLVAGSIQYF
NA	NA	TRBV6-1	TRBJ2-7	TGTGCCAGCAGTGATGGGCAGTCCTACGAGCAGTACTTC	CASSDGQSYEQYF
NA	NA	TRBV6-1	TRBJ2-7	TGTGCCAGCAGTGAACTCGGTGATCCTGCCTACGAGCAGTACTTC	CASSELGDPAYEQYF